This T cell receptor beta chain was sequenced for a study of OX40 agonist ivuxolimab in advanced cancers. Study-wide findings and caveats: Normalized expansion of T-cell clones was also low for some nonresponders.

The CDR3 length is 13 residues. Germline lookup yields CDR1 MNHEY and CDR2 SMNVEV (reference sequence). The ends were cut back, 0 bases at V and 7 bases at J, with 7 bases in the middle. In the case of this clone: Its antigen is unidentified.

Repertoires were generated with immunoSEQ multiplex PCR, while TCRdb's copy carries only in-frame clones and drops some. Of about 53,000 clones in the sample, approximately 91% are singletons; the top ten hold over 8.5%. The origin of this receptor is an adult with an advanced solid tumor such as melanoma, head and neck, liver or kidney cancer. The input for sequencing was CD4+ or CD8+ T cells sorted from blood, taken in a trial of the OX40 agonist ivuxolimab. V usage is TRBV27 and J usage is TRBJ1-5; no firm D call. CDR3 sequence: CASSLSYGQPQHF. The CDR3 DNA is TGTGCCAGCAGTTTATCTTATGGACAGCCCCAGCATTTT.